The next 2 T cell receptor beta chains were all read from a single sample in a study of T cells in Graves' hyperthyroidism and ophthalmopathy (dated by TCRdb to the late 2010s). Library preparation employed multiplex PCR. For sequencing, an Illumina HiSeq 2000 was employed. The TCR beta CDR3 regions were amplified from the RNA transcripts. The TCR CDR3 was subjected to a first round of RT-PCR using the HTBI primer set and the Qiagen OneStep RT-PCR kit. TCRdb took the public reads, trimmed them with fastp at Q25, ran MiXCR for clone calling and kept in-frame beta chains. Records with the same CDR3 protein are collapsed into one entry carrying the most frequent genes and DNA. The sample table shows 650,000 to 750,000 distinct CDR3 sequences, and 14% are seen once. The top ten clonotypes cover around 9.6% of the sample. Sequenced sample: blood. Source of these receptors: a young woman with Graves' hyperthyroidism.

This clonotype was detected many times. Here the CDR3 reads CASSSPLRDAYF. CDR3 sequence (DNA): TGTGCCAGCAGTTCCCCACTCCGGGACGCTTACTTC. The rearrangement uses TRBV28 and TRBJ2-5; the D gene could be TRBD1 or TRBD2 (5 bases each). This CDR3 is built from 12 residues. Germline lookup yields CDR1 MDHEN and CDR2 SYDVKM. The ends were cut back, 4 bases at V and 14 bases at J, with 17 bases in the middle.

The chain combines TRBV5-1 with TRBJ2-7; unclear D gene. Trimming pared 0 bases from V and 0 bases from J, leaving 7 bases between. The CDR3 length is 14 residues. From germline, CDR1 is SGHRS and CDR2 YFSETQ. CDR3 amino acids: CASSLGVLSYEQYF. DNA for the CDR3: TGCGCCAGCAGCTTGGGTGTGCTCTCCTACGAGCAGTACTTC.